This T cell receptor (beta chain) was identified in a study of T cells after yellow fever vaccination. TCRdb re-called the 5' RACE reads with MiXCR, one entry per CDR3 protein. The sample consists of approximately 300,000 distinct CDR3 sequences, around 6.8% of them appearing once. The germline gives CDR1 SGHTA, CDR2 FQGNSA. The ends were cut back, 4 bases at V and 5 bases at J, with 8 bases in the middle. The CDR3 length is 13 residues. This clonotype appeared many times. The material sequenced was PBMCs, taken roughly 46 days after the first yellow fever vaccination. The TCR was taken from a man younger than 30 who received the YFV17D yellow fever vaccine. The chain carries TRBV7-2 and TRBJ2-2; D may be TRBD1 (6 bases). The CDR3 coding sequence is TGTGCCAGCAGCTCCGACAGGACCGGGGAGCTGTTTTTT. Residues: CASSSDRTGELFF.